Detailed here is one TCR beta chain. Its matching antigen is unknown. The assay used was immunoSEQ (version v3.0), run at survey level. Some clones are missing from TCRdb's copy, which holds only in-frame ones; the method was immunoSEQ multiplex PCR. The sample has 30,000 to 40,000 clones, 94% seen once; the top ten hold about 3.5%. From germline, CDR1 is KGHSH and CDR2 LQKENI. The CDR3 extends over 18 amino acids. Trimming cost V 4 bases and J 2 bases; bases outside gene matches: 14. This record comes from a study of long-term antiretroviral therapy in people with HIV. The study, taken as a whole, reports: Collection spanned 2004 to 2017; ART regimens may be less effective than current ones. ART preceded a rise in diversity that nonetheless stayed lower than in transplant donor controls.

For each donor, at least one pre-ART and at least two post-ART PBMC samples were available. V usage is TRBV18 and J usage is TRBJ2-1, with 7 bases that match TRBD1. This TCR derives from a woman in her forties or fifties with HIV. The source material was unsorted PBMCs, sampled 5 to 5.5 years after starting antiretroviral therapy. The CDR3 reads CASSRATGFQGAYNEQFF. DNA of the CDR3: TGTGCCAGCTCACGGGCTACGGGATTCCAGGGGGCCTACAATGAGCAGTTCTTC. The variable domain in full, completed from reference TRBV18 and TRBJ2-1, reads NAGVMQNPRHLVRRRGQEARLRCSPMKGHSHVYWYRQLPEEGLKFMVYLQKENIIDESGMPKERFSAEFPKEGPSILRIQQVVRGDSAAYFCASSRATGFQGAYNEQFFGPGTRLTVL.